This T cell receptor beta chain was identified during a study of Ad26.COV2.S vaccination and SARS-CoV-2 variants. The wider study: Donor participated within the Ad26.COV2.S arm of the COV1001 trial.

Profiled with immunoSEQ multiplex PCR; TCRdb holds only in-frame clones, not every one. This table holds a few hundred thousand clones, almost 90% found once. This CDR3 region has 11 residues. Deletions cut 1 base from V and 5 bases from J, with 5 bases between. The germline V gene has CDR1 DFQATT and CDR2 SNEGSKA (reference sequence). A remark on this clone: Its antigen is undetermined.

Treatment meaning: some 20 received Ad26.COV2.S at low or high dose, single or two shots; 5 received placebo; per-sample allocation not given. Sampling occurred on day 63 after the first vaccine or placebo injection. Broader study findings: Total T cell responses, in the TCR breadth and depth analyses, may have been underestimated. Vaccine recipients had higher spike-specific TCR breadth than placebo recipients.

This chain connects TRBV20-1 to TRBJ2-5; D ambiguous. The sample in question was peripheral blood, obtained in a trial of Ad26.COV2.S vaccine versus placebo. The sequence was collected from a person aged 18-65 years who received the Ad26.COV2.S COVID-19 vaccine or a placebo. The CDR3 DNA reads as TGCAGTGCTAGAGCAATTGAGACCCAGTACTTC. Translated, it gives CSARAIETQYF.